This TCR beta chain came from a study of control samples from healthy donors and cancer patients. V was cut by 3 bases and J by 3 bases, with 18 bases left in between. Germline V gene data show CDR1 as DFQATT and CDR2 as SNEGSKA (reference sequence). There are 15 residues in the CDR3. Sequencing was performed with immunoSEQ multiplex PCR; in TCRdb, only in-frame clones are kept and a portion is missing. This table holds under 65,000 clones, around 87% found once. Material: PBMCs. This receptor was identified in a woman between 55 and 75 years old with lung cancer. The chain links TRBV20-1 to TRBJ2-7; the D gene is possibly TRBD2 (5 bases). This CDR3 is CSASPVLRADYEQYF. CDR3 nucleotide sequence: TGCAGTGCTAGTCCCGTCTTGAGGGCGGACTACGAGCAGTACTTC.